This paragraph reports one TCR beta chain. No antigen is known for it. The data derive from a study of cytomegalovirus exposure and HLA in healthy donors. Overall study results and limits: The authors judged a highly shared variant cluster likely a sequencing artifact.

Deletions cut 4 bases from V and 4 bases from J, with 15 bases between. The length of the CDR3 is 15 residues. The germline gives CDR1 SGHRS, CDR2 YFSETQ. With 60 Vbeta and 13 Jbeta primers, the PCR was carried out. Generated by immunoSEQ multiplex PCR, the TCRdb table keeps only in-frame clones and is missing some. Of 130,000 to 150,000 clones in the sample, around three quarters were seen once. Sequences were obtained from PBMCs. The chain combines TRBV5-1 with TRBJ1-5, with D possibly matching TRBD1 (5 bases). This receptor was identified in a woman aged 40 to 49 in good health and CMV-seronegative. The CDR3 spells CASSPVAGSNQPQHF. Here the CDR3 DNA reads TGCGCCAGCAGCCCAGTGGCAGGGTCGAATCAGCCCCAGCATTTT.